A selection of T cell receptor beta chains follows, all from one sample in a study of vaccination and CD4 T cells after COVID-19. Their target antigens are unknown. TCRdb used MiXCR to reprocess the PCR reads, holding one entry per CDR3 protein. The table includes 10,000 to 13,000 distinct CDR3 sequences, roughly 55% detected once. Specimen: CD4+ T cells from blood, cultured in vitro. The origin of the receptors is a human donor who had recovered from COVID-19. The CDR3 runs from the conserved cysteine through the conserved F or W. Fields, in order: D gene, clone size, CDR3 length, J gene, V gene, CDR3 protein, CDR3 DNA. D genes are given only for firm matches. Not all rows give a size; the values are once, few, many and, for expanded clones, a class.

NA	NA	13	TRBJ1-6	TRBV30	CAWSSGSNSPLHF	TGTGCCTGGAGTAGTGGCAGTAATTCACCCCTCCACTTT
NA	NA	13	TRBJ1-1	TRBV19	CASMRHRNTEAFF	TGTGCCAGTATGAGACATAGGAACACTGAAGCTTTCTTT
NA	NA	16	TRBJ1-5	TRBV2	CASSERMRRSNQPQHF	TGTGCCAGCAGTGAAAGGATGAGGCGATCCAATCAGCCCCAGCATTTT
NA	NA	13	TRBJ1-2	TRBV30	CAWINATADGYTF	TGTGCCTGGATTAATGCGACCGCGGATGGCTACACCTTC
NA	NA	15	TRBJ1-2	TRBV10-3	CAISGGAAANYGYTF	TGTGCCATCAGTGGAGGGGCGGCAGCTAACTATGGCTACACCTTC
NA	few	16	TRBJ2-5	TRBV15	CATSTLGLLYQETQYF	TGTGCCACCAGCACACTAGGACTACTCTACCAAGAGACCCAGTACTTC
TRBD2	NA	16	TRBJ2-1	TRBV20-1	CSARGSGLAAYNEQFF	TGCAGTGCTAGAGGCTCGGGTCTAGCGGCGTACAATGAGCAGTTCTTC
NA	NA	14	TRBJ2-3	TRBV6-1	CASRLISGTDTQYF	TGTGCCAGCAGACTTATTAGCGGCACAGATACGCAGTATTTT
NA	NA	16	TRBJ2-7	TRBV2	CASSGPLGGGGQEQYF	TGTGCCAGCAGTGGCCCCCTAGGAGGAGGGGGGCAAGAGCAGTACTTC
NA	large	14	TRBJ1-5	TRBV15	CATSWGQGNQPQHF	TGTGCCACCAGCTGGGGGCAGGGGAATCAGCCCCAGCATTTT
TRBD1	NA	15	TRBJ2-2	TRBV7-9	CASSSTGVSTGELFF	TGTGCCAGCAGCTCTACAGGGGTGTCCACCGGGGAGCTGTTTTTT
TRBD2	NA	12	TRBJ2-3	TRBV6-1	CASSIAGDTQYF	TGTGCCAGCAGCATAGCGGGAGATACGCAGTATTTT
TRBD2	NA	19	TRBJ2-3	TRBV19	CASSRSGGTSGRRTDTQYF	TGTGCCAGTAGCCGCTCCGGCGGGACTAGCGGGAGGCGCACAGATACGCAGTATTTT
NA	NA	15	TRBJ2-1	TRBV6-5	CASSYGDPSYNEQFF	TGTGCCAGCAGTTACGGGGACCCCTCCTACAATGAGCAGTTCTTC
NA	few	13	TRBJ1-2	TRBV30	CAWRVQGPPGYTF	TGTGCCTGGAGGGTACAGGGACCTCCTGGCTACACCTTC
NA	NA	14	TRBJ1-1	TRBV19	CASSMTAQSTEAFF	TGTGCCAGTAGTATGACAGCCCAGTCCACTGAAGCTTTCTTT